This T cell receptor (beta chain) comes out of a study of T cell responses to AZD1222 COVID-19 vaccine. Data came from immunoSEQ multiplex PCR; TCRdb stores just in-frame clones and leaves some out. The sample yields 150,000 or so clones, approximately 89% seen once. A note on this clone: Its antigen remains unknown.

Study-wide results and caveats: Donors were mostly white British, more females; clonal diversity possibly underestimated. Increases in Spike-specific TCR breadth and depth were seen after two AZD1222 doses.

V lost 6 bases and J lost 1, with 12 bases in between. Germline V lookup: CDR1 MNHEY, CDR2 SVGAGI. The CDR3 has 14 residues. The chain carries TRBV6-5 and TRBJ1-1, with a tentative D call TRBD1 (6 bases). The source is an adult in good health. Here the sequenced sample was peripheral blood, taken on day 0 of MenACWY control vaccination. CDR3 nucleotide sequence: TGTGCCAGCAGGGGGGGGGCCTCGAACACTGAAGCTTTCTTT. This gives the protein CASRGGASNTEAFF.